This T cell receptor beta chain is from a study of shared clonotypes between healthy human individuals. Profiling relied on immunoSEQ multiplex PCR, and the TCRdb table lists in-frame clones only, not all of them. The sample consists of fewer than 1.6 million clones, about 98.5% of them appearing once. Study outcomes and limitations: In the sorted subsets, rarefaction showed sequencing was incomplete despite large depth. Some naive CD4 clonotypes, around 4.9%, turned up in common across a few donors.

As concerns this clone: What it recognizes is unknown.

The investigators split CD4+ cells into a CD45RA+ naive subset and a CD45RA-negative memory subset. CDR3 length equals 14 residues. Trimming cost V 5 bases and J 4 bases; bases outside gene matches: 5. Germline CDR1 and CDR2: SEHNR and FQNEAQ (reference sequence). The rearrangement links TRBV7-9 to TRBJ2-1, with TRBD1 identical over 7 bases. Source material: naive CD4+ T cells sorted from blood. Subset: CD45RA+ positively selected. This clonotype was sampled from a young man in good health. In DNA form, the CDR3 reads TGTGCCAGCAGCGCCCTGACAGGGTACAATGAGCAGTTCTTC. This sequence encodes CASSALTGYNEQFF.